This TCR beta chain was identified during a study of read filtering for tumor transcriptome and immune sequencing. This library used roughly 370 ng RNA and molecular barcoded adaptors spanning alpha/delta and beta/gamma chains. TCRdb re-called the reads with MiXCR, one entry per CDR3 protein. The sample lists about 86,000 distinct CDR3 sequences, approximately 13% occurring once. The table lists this clonotype with a few counts. Losses at the gene ends were 4 bases for V and 8 bases for J; bases not matched to a gene: 10. CDR1 and CDR2 from the germline V gene are SGHAT and FQNNGV. The CDR3 is 16 residues long.

The clonotype originates from a donor at least 40 years old with multiple myeloma. This chain connects TRBV11-2 to TRBJ2-1, with 11 nucleotides matching TRBD2. The sequenced sample consisted of a population of CD138-negative cells sorted from bone marrow. The CDR3 sequence: CASSWDTSGSIYEQFF. For the CDR3, the DNA is TGTGCCAGCAGCTGGGACACTAGCGGGAGCATCTATGAGCAGTTCTTC.